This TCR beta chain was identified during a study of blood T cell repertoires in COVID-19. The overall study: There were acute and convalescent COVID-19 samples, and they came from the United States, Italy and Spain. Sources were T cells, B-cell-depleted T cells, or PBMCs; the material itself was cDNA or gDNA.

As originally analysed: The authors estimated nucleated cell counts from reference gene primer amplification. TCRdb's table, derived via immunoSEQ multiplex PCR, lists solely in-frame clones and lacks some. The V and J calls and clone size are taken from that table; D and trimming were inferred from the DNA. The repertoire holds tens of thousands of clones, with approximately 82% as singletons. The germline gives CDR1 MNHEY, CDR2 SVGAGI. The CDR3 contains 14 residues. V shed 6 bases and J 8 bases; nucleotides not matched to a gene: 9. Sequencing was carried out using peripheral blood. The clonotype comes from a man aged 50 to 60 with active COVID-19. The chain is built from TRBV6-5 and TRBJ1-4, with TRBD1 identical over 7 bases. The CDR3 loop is CASSATGSGEKLFF. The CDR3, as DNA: TGTGCCAGCAGCGCGACAGGGTCTGGAGAAAAACTGTTTTTT.